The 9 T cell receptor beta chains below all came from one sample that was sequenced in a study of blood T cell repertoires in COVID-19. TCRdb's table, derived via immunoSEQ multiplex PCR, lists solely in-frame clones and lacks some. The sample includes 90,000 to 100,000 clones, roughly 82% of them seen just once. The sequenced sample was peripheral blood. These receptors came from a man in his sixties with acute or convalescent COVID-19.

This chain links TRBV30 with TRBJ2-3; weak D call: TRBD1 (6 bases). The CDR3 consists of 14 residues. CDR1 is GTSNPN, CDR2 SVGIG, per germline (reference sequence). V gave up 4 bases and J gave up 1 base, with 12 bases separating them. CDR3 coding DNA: TGTGCCTGGAAAGCCAGGGGACGCACAGATACGCAGTATTTT. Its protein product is CAWKARGRTDTQYF. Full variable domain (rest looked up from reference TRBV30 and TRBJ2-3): SQTIHQWPATLVQPVGSPLSLECTVEGTSNPNLYWYRQAAGRGLQLLFYSVGIGQISSEVPQNLSASRPQDRQFILSSKKLLLSDSGFYLCAWKARGRTDTQYFGPGTRLTVL.

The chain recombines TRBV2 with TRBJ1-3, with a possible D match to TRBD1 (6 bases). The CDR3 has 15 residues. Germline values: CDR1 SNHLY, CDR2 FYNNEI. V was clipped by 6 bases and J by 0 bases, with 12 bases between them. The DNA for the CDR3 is TGTGCCAGCAGCACAGGGCTTAGCTCTGGAAACACCATATATTTT. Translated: CASSTGLSSGNTIYF.

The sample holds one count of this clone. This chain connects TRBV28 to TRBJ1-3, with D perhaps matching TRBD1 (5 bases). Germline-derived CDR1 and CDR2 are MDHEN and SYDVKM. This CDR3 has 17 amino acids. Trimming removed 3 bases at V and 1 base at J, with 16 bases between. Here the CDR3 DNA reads TGTGCCAGCAGTTTCTCGCCAGGGTCCGATTCTGGAAACACCATATATTTT. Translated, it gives CASSFSPGSDSGNTIYF.

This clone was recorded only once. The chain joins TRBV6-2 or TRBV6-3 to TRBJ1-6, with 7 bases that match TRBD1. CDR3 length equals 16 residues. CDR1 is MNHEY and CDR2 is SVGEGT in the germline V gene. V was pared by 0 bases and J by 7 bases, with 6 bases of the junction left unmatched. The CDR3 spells CASSYSSAGGNSPLHF. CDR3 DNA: TGTGCCAGCAGTTACTCCTCGGCAGGGGGAAATTCACCCCTCCACTTT.

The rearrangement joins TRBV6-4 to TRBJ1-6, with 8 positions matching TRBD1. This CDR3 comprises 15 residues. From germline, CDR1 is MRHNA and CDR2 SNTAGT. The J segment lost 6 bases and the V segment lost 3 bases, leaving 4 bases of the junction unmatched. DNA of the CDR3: TGTGCCAGCAGTGAGCAGGGACAGGCTAATTCACCCCTCCACTTT. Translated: CASSEQGQANSPLHF.

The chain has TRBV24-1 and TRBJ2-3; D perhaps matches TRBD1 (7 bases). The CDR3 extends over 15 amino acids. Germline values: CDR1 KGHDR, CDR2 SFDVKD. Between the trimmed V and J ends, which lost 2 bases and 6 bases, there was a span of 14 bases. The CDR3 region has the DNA TGTGCCACCAGTGATTCTGACAGGGCGGGGGATACGCAGTATTTT. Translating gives CATSDSDRAGDTQYF.

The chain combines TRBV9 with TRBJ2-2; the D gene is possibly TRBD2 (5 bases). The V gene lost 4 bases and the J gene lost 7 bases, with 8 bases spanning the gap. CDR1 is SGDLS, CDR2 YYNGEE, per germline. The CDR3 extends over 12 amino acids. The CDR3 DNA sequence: TGTGCCAGCAGCCGGGCGGGCGGGGAGCTGTTTTTT. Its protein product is CASSRAGGELFF.

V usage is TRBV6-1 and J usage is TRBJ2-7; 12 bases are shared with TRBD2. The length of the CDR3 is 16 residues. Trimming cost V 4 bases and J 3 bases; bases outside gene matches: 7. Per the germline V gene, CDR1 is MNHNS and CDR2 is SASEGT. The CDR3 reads CASSAGTSGQNYEQYF. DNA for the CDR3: TGTGCCAGCAGTGCCGGGACTAGCGGGCAAAACTACGAGCAGTACTTC.

CDR3 region: CASRTGTGVYRSGYTF. The CDR3 nucleotides read TGTGCCAGCAGAACCGGGACAGGGGTTTACAGGTCTGGCTACACCTTC. The J gene is TRBJ1-2, the V gene TRBV19; 10 bases are a match to TRBD1. The CDR3 length is 16 residues. The V and J ends lost 9 bases and 7 bases, in that order; junction bases with no gene match: 17. In germline, CDR1 is LNHDA, CDR2 SQIVND (reference sequence).